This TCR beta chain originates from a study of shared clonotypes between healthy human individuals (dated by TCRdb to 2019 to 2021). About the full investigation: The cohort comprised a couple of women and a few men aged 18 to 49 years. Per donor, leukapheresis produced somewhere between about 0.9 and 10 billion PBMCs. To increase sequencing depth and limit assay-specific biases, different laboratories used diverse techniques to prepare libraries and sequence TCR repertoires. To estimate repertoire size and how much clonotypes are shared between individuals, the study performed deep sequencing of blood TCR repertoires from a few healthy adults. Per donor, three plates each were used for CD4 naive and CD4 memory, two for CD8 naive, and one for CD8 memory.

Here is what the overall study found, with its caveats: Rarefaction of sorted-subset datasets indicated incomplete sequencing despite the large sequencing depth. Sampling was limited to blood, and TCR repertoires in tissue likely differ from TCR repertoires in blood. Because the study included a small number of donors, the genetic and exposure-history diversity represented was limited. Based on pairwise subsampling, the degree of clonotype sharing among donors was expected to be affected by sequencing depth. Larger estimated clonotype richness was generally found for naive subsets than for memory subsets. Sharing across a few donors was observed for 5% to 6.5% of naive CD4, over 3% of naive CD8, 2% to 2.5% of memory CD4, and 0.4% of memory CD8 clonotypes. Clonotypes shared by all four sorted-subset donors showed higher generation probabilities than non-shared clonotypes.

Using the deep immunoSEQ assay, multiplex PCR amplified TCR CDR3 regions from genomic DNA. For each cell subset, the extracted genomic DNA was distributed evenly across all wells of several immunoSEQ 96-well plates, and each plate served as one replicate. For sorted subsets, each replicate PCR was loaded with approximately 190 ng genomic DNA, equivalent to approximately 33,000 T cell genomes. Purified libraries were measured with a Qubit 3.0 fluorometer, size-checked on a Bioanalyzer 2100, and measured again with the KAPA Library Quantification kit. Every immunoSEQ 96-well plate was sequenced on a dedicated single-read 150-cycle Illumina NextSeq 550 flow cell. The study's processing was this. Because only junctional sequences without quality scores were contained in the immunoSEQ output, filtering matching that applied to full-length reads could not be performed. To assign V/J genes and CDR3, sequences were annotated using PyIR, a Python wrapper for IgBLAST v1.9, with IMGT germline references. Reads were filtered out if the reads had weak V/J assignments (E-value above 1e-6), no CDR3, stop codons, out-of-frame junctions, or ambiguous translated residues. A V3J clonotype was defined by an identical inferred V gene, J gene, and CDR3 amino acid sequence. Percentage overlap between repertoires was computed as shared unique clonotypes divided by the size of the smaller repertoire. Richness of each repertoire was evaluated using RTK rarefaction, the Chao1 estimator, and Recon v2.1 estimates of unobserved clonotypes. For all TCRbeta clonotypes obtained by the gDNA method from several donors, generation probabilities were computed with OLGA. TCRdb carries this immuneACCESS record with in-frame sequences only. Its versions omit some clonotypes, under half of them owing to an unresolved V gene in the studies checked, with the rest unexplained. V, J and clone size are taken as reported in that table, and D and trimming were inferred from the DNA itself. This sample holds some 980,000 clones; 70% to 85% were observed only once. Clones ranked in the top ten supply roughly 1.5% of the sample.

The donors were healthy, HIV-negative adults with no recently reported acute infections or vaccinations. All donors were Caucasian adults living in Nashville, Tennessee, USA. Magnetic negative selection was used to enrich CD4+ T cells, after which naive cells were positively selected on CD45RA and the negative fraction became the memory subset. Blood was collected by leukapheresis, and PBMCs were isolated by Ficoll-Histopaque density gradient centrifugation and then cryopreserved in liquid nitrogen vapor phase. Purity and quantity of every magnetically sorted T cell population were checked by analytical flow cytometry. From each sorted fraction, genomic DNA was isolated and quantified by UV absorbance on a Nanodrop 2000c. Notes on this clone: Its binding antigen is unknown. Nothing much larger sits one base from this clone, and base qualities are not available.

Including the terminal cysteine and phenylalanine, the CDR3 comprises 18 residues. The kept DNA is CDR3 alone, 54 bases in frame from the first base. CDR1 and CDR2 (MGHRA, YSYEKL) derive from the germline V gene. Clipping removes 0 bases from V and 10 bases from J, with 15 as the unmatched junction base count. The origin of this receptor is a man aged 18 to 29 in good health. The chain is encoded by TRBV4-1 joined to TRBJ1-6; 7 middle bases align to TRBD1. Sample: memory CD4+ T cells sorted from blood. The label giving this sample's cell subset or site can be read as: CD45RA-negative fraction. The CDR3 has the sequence CASSQDRQGLRRNSPLHF. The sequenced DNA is TGCGCCAGCAGCCAAGACCGACAGGGTTTAAGAAGGAACTCACCCCTCCACTTT.